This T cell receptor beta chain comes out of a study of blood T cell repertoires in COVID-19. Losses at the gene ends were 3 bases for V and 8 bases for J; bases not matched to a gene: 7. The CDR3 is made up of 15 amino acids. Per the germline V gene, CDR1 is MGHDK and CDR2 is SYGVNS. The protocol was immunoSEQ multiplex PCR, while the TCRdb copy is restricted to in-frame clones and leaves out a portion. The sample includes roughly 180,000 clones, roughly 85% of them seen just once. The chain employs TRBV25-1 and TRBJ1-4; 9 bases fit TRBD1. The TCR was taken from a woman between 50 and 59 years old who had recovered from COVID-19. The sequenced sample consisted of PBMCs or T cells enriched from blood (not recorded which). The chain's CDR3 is CASSEWTGAEEKLFF. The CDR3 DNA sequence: TGTGCCAGCAGTGAGTGGACAGGGGCCGAAGAAAAACTGTTTTTT.